The rows below give T cell receptor beta chains drawn from one sample of a study of blood T cell repertoires in COVID-19. Assay: immunoSEQ multiplex PCR; the TCRdb copy retains only in-frame clones and omits some. The table lists tens of thousands of clones, roughly 87% of them singletons. Sequencing was carried out using peripheral blood. The receptors were gathered from a woman aged 80 or older in a cohort sampled during active or convalescent COVID-19. CDR3s include the opening cysteine and the closing phenylalanine or tryptophan. A D gene is named only where the DNA matches it firmly. Clone size appears in some rows only: once, few, many, or a class for an expanded clone.

clone_size d_call j_call v_call cdr3_aa cdr3_nt
. . TRBJ1-6 TRBV6-6 CASSPGIPNSPLHF TGTGCCAGCAGTCCAGGGATCCCTAATTCACCCCTCCACTTT
. . TRBJ2-7 TRBV27 CASSSSSGLVYGEQYF .
. . TRBJ1-4 TRBV4-2 CASSQDQGRRLFF TGTGCCAGCAGCCAAGATCAGGGCCGCAGACTGTTTTTT
once . TRBJ2-2 TRBV10-1 CASGSAASNTGELFF TGCGCCAGCGGGTCAGCGGCATCGAACACCGGGGAGCTGTTTTTT
. . TRBJ1-1 TRBV10-3 CATRPEVHPEAFF TGTGCCACCCGTCCGGAGGTGCACCCTGAAGCTTTCTTT
. . TRBJ1-1 TRBV7-2 CASSFYGRITEAFF TGTGCCAGCAGCTTCTATGGGCGCATAACTGAAGCTTTCTTT
once TRBD2 TRBJ2-5 TRBV9 CASSVGSGGYVETQYF TGTGCCAGCAGCGTAGGGAGCGGGGGGTATGTGGAGACCCAGTACTTC
. TRBD2 TRBJ2-7 TRBV11-3 CASSLGGLASGRGYEQYF TGTGCCAGCAGCTTAGGGGGTTTGGCTAGCGGGAGAGGCTACGAGCAGTACTTC
. . TRBJ1-5 TRBV6-5 CASTPGNQPQHF TGTGCCAGCACCCCCGGCAATCAGCCCCAGCATTTT
. . TRBJ1-2 TRBV18 CASSLIRQWDYGYTF TGTGCCAGCTCACTGATTCGACAGTGGGACTATGGCTACACCTTC
. TRBD1 TRBJ1-1 TRBV7-9 CASSESQGAFVAFF TGTGCCAGCAGCGAGTCCCAGGGGGCTTTTGTAGCTTTCTTT
. . TRBJ1-3 TRBV2 CASSLAPQIGGNTIYF TGTGCCAGCAGTTTAGCTCCTCAAATAGGTGGAAACACCATATATTTT
. . TRBJ1-6 TRBV6-6 CASSPELGGNSPLHF TGTGCCAGCAGTCCGGAACTTGGGGGGAATTCACCCCTCCACTTT
. TRBD2 TRBJ2-7 TRBV2 CASSGPERGPYEQYF TGTGCCAGCAGTGGTCCCGAGCGGGGGCCCTACGAGCAGTACTTC
once . TRBJ1-5 TRBV10-2 CASRHRDSNQPQHF TGCGCCAGCAGGCACAGGGATAGCAATCAGCCCCAGCATTTT
. TRBD2 TRBJ2-5 TRBV9 CASSVASSGGARETQYF TGTGCCAGCAGCGTAGCCTCTAGCGGGGGGGCCCGAGAGACCCAGTACTTC
. . TRBJ2-1 TRBV7-6 CASSLVGAGVEQFF TGTGCCAGCAGCTTAGTGGGAGCCGGGGTTGAGCAGTTCTTC
once . TRBJ1-3 TRBV5-8 CASSLSRDSGNTIYF TGTGCCAGCAGCTTGTCCAGGGACTCTGGAAACACCATATATTTT
. . TRBJ2-3 TRBV7-9 CASQRGSEGTQYF TGTGCCAGCCAAAGAGGGAGCGAGGGTACGCAGTATTTT
. . TRBJ1-1 TRBV16 CASSQQQVNTEAFF TGTGCCAGCAGCCAACAACAGGTGAACACTGAAGCTTTCTTT
. . TRBJ1-2 TRBV2 CASSVFILNYGYTF TGTGCCAGCAGTGTTTTTATCCTTAACTATGGCTACACCTTC
. . TRBJ1-6 TRBV6-5 CASRQTGYNSPLHF TGTGCCAGCAGACAGACAGGTTATAATTCACCCCTCCACTTT
. TRBD1 TRBJ1-5 TRBV3-1/TRBV3-2 CASSRSKGADQPQHF TGTGCCAGCAGCCGATCAAAGGGGGCGGATCAGCCCCAGCATTTT
. . TRBJ2-2 TRBV12-3/TRBV12-4 CASSLAGAGELFF TGTGCCAGCAGTTTAGCCGGTGCGGGGGAGCTGTTTTTT
. . TRBJ1-1 TRBV9 CASSVVNTGRTEAFF TGTGCCAGCAGCGTAGTGAACACAGGGAGAACTGAAGCTTTCTTT
. TRBD2 TRBJ2-3 TRBV20-1 CSASGGGWDTQYF TGCAGTGCTAGTGGCGGGGGGTGGGACACGCAGTATTTT
. TRBD1 TRBJ2-6 TRBV6-6 CASIPGQGAGANVLTF TGTGCCAGCATCCCGGGACAGGGGGCTGGGGCCAACGTCCTGACTTTC
. TRBD1 TRBJ1-1 TRBV7-2 CASRRGGETEAFF TGTGCCAGCAGAAGAGGGGGCGAGACTGAAGCTTTCTTT
. . TRBJ2-7 TRBV6-2/TRBV6-3 CASSSYGVRGTYEQYF TGTGCCAGCAGTTCATACGGGGTCAGGGGAACCTACGAGCAGTACTTC
. . TRBJ1-1 TRBV11-2 CASRVEQNTEAFF TGTGCCAGCAGGGTGGAGCAGAACACTGAAGCTTTCTTT
. . TRBJ2-7 TRBV25-1 CASSERTGGTYEQYF TGTGCCAGCAGTGAACGGACGGGCGGGACCTACGAGCAGTACTTC
. . TRBJ1-4 TRBV5-1 CASSQGIRDEKLFF TGCGCCAGCAGCCAGGGGATAAGGGATGAAAAACTGTTTTTT
. . TRBJ2-2 TRBV19 CASTPTGGLGIGELFF TGTGCCAGTACCCCGACCGGGGGGCTGGGGATCGGGGAGCTGTTTTTT
once . TRBJ2-5 TRBV7-8 CASSRLSGASEPRNPLKTQYF TGTGCCAGCAGCCGATTATCCGGGGCTAGCGAACCAAGAAATCCCCTGAAGACCCAGTACTTC
. . TRBJ1-1 TRBV30 CAWSHHRTVTEAFF TGTGCCTGGAGTCACCACCGGACAGTCACTGAAGCTTTCTTT
. . TRBJ1-1 TRBV13 CASSPAVGQAFF TGTGCCAGCAGCCCGGCGGTAGGCCAAGCTTTCTTT
. TRBD1 TRBJ1-1 TRBV11-2 CASSLLEGAAEAFF TGTGCCAGCAGCTTGTTGGAGGGGGCAGCTGAAGCTTTCTTT
. . TRBJ2-2 TRBV7-8 CASSPDRTGELFF TGTGCCAGCAGCCCGGACAGAACCGGGGAGCTGTTTTTT
. . TRBJ1-2 TRBV20-1 CSASSQGNVNYGYTF TGCAGTGCTAGTTCGCAGGGAAATGTGAACTATGGCTACACCTTC
. . TRBJ1-2 TRBV7-9 CASSPDSTRGQGYTF TGTGCCAGCAGCCCCGACAGCACACGTGGTCAAGGCTACACCTTC
. TRBD1 TRBJ1-3 TRBV18 CASSPPLADRAGNTIYF TGTGCCAGCTCACCACCGCTAGCCGACAGGGCTGGAAACACCATATATTTT
. . TRBJ1-5 TRBV6-5 CASSSDSNQPQHF TGTGCCAGCAGCTCGGACAGTAATCAGCCCCAGCATTTT
few TRBD2 TRBJ2-7 TRBV10-1 CASSDGGAVFNEQYF TGCGCCAGCAGTGACGGGGGGGCCGTTTTCAACGAGCAGTACTTC
few . TRBJ1-1 TRBV9 CASSVAPAWSNTEAFF TGTGCCAGCAGCGTAGCCCCAGCGTGGTCGAACACTGAAGCTTTCTTT
. TRBD1 TRBJ1-2 TRBV4-3 CASSQGTGPSYGYTF TGCGCCAGCAGCCAAGGGACAGGCCCTTCCTATGGCTACACCTTC
. . TRBJ1-1 TRBV12-3/TRBV12-4 CASSLPSTEAFF TGTGCCAGCAGCCTCCCCTCCACTGAAGCTTTCTTT
. TRBD1 TRBJ1-5 TRBV24-1 CATSEKRTGVNQPQHF TGTGCCACCAGTGAAAAACGGACAGGGGTAAATCAGCCCCAGCATTTT
. TRBD1 TRBJ1-2 TRBV4-3 CASSRQGEQNYGYTF TGCGCCAGCAGCCGACAGGGGGAGCAAAACTATGGCTACACCTTC
. . TRBJ2-3 TRBV18 CASSRRGDTQYF TGTGCCAGCTCACGAAGGGGAGATACGCAGTATTTT
. . TRBJ2-7 TRBV11-2 CASSLELTRPYEQYF TGTGCCAGCAGCTTAGAACTGACTAGACCCTACGAGCAGTACTTC
. TRBD1 TRBJ1-1 TRBV20-1 CSASEDRTTEAFF TGCAGTGCTAGTGAGGACAGGACCACTGAAGCTTTCTTT
. TRBD1 TRBJ2-6 TRBV5-1 CASSLGGSSGANVLTF TGCGCCAGCAGCTTAGGGGGCAGCTCTGGGGCCAACGTCCTGACTTTC
. TRBD1 TRBJ1-1 TRBV7-6 CASSLTRQGTNTEAFF TGTGCCAGCAGCTTAACCCGACAGGGCACTAACACTGAAGCTTTCTTT
. . TRBJ1-6 TRBV5-1 CASSLSGPEGSPLHF TGCGCCAGCAGTTTGTCAGGGCCTGAAGGGTCACCCCTCCACTTT
. TRBD2 TRBJ2-1 TRBV28 CASSYPTPPAGGPRDEQFF TGTGCCAGCAGTTACCCGACCCCCCCAGCGGGAGGGCCTAGGGATGAGCAGTTCTTC
. . TRBJ2-1 TRBV5-1 CASSLNPGGYNEQFF TGCGCCAGCAGCTTGAATCCTGGGGGGTACAATGAGCAGTTCTTC
. TRBD2 TRBJ2-2 TRBV19 CASAGGNTGELFF TGTGCCAGTGCGGGAGGGAACACCGGGGAGCTGTTTTTT
. TRBD2 TRBJ2-1 TRBV10-1 CASSEKAGVSYNEQFF TGCGCCAGCAGTGAAAAAGCGGGGGTGTCCTACAATGAGCAGTTCTTC
few . TRBJ1-6 TRBV5-1 CASTFGEYSYNSPLHF TGCGCCAGCACCTTTGGGGAGTACTCCTATAATTCACCCCTCCACTTT
. TRBD2 TRBJ2-1 TRBV28 CASSTGGPLILFF TGTGCCAGCAGTACGGGAGGGCCCCTTATTCTGTTCTTC